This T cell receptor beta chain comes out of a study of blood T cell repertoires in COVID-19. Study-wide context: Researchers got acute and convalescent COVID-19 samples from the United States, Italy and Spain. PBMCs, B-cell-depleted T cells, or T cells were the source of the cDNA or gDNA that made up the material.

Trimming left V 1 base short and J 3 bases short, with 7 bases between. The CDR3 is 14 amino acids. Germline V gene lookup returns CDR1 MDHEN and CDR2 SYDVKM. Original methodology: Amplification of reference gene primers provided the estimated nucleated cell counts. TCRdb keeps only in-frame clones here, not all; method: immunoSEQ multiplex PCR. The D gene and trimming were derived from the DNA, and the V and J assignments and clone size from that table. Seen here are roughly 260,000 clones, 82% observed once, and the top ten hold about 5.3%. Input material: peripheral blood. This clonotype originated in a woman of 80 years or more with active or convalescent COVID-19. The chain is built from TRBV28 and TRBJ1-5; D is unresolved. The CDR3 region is CASSLSQYNQPQHF. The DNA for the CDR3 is TGTGCCAGCAGTTTATCCCAGTACAATCAGCCCCAGCATTTT.